This section outlines one T cell receptor beta chain sequence together with its context. What it recognizes is unknown. Germline CDR1 reads KGHSH; CDR2 reads LQKENI. The CDR3 loop spans 15 amino acids. Trimming stripped 4 bases from V and 1 base from J, with 10 bases between. The data belong to a study of OX40 agonist ivuxolimab in advanced cancers. Across the whole study: Patients with prior anti-PD-1, anti-PD-L1 or anti-CTLA-4 therapy were eligible; about 41% had some.

Study findings and constraints: At 0.1 to 3.0 mg/kg, CD4+ and CD8+ blood T cells expanded clonally by week 6. There were, on average, more expanded clones in CD8+ T cells than in CD4+.

Profiled with immunoSEQ multiplex PCR; TCRdb holds only in-frame clones, not every one. The data hold about 70,000 clones, with 86% observed a single time. The receptor was derived from an adult with an advanced solid tumor such as melanoma, head and neck, liver or kidney cancer. The sequencing used CD4+ or CD8+ T cells sorted from blood, collected in a trial of the OX40 agonist ivuxolimab. The J gene is TRBJ2-2, the V gene TRBV18, with D possibly being TRBD2 (6 bases). The DNA for the CDR3 is TGTGCCAGCTCACAACTAGCAAGGAACACCGGGGAGCTGTTTTTT. This sequence encodes CASSQLARNTGELFF.